The 25 T cell receptor beta chains below all came from one sample that was sequenced in a study of blood T cell repertoires in COVID-19. Sequencing used immunoSEQ multiplex PCR; TCRdb keeps in-frame clones, though not all of them. Here the sample spans 100,000 to 150,000 clones, approximately 80% being singletons. Sequencing used peripheral blood. The receptors shown here come from a woman between 45 and 60 years old with acute or convalescent COVID-19.

The rearrangement links TRBV6-4 to TRBJ1-6, with 11 bases fitting TRBD1. V lost 5 bases to trimming and J lost 8 bases; unmatched junction nucleotides: 5. The germline V gene has CDR1 MRHNA and CDR2 SNTAGT. The CDR3 contains 15 residues. The CDR3 sequence is CASSRGTGGDSPLHF. DNA of the CDR3: TGTGCCAGCAGTAGGGGGACAGGGGGAGATTCACCCCTCCACTTT.

This chain joins TRBV19 and TRBJ1-2, with TRBD1 matching over 8 bases. The CDR3 covers 17 residues. Germline CDR1 and CDR2: LNHDA and SQIVND (reference sequence). Trimming removed 4 bases from V and 2 bases from J; junction bases left unmatched: 12. The CDR3 sequence: CASSTTGASKGNYGYTF. The DNA for the CDR3 is TGTGCCAGTAGTACGACAGGGGCCTCCAAGGGGAACTATGGCTACACCTTC.

The rearrangement uses TRBV21-1 and TRBJ2-3; no DNA check was done on the table's D call, TRBD2. TRBV21-1 is noted as a pseudogene. The CDR3 runs 15 residues. The DNA for the CDR3 is TGTGCCAGCAGCAGGGAGCGGGGGGCTGAGGATACGCAGTATTTT. The encoded protein is CASSRERGAEDTQYF.

This chain links TRBV6-1 with TRBJ2-1, with 9 nucleotides matching TRBD2. Germline-derived CDR1 and CDR2 are MNHNS and SASEGT. After removal of 0 bases from V and 10 bases from J, the junction contained 4 bases not matched to a gene. CDR3 length equals 14 residues. CDR3: CASSEAPSGVEQFF. Written as DNA, the CDR3 is TGTGCCAGCAGTGAAGCGCCTAGCGGGGTAGAGCAGTTCTTC.

This clone has just a few counts. The V gene is TRBV6-6, the J gene TRBJ1-1; no clear D gene. The V gene's germline CDR1 is MNHNY and CDR2 SVGAGI (reference sequence). The CDR3 runs 14 residues. V dropped 3 bases and J dropped 1 base, with 9 bases sitting between them. This CDR3 reads CASSYGQANTEAFF. The CDR3, as DNA: TGTGCCAGCAGTTATGGGCAGGCGAACACTGAAGCTTTCTTT.

The J gene is TRBJ1-5, the V gene TRBV12-3 or TRBV12-4; D call uncertain. Trimming left V 1 base short and J 9 bases short, with 10 bases between. This CDR3 contains 13 residues. The CDR3 DNA sequence: TGTGCCAGCAGTTTAGGAGGTGAGTGGCCCCAGCATTTT. It specifies CASSLGGEWPQHF.

This rearrangement joins TRBV9 to TRBJ2-4, with D perhaps matching TRBD2 (6 bases). V shed 0 bases and J shed 9 bases, with 19 bases lying between them. CDR1 is SGDLS and CDR2 is YYNGEE in the germline V gene. The CDR3 runs to 16 residues. CDR3 region: CASSVVPDLARGIQYF. The CDR3 DNA follows: TGTGCCAGCAGCGTAGTTCCCGATCTAGCGCGTGGCATTCAGTACTTC.

This clone was seen many times. V usage is TRBV7-8 and J usage is TRBJ2-2; 15 nucleotides agree with TRBD2. Germline CDR1 is SGHVS and CDR2 is FQNEAQ. Trimming removed 5 bases from V and 5 bases from J; junction bases left unmatched: 6. The CDR3 runs to 17 residues. CDR3 loop: CASSKTGLAGGTGELFF. CDR3 coding DNA: TGTGCCAGCAGCAAAACGGGACTAGCGGGAGGAACCGGGGAGCTGTTTTTT.

V gene TRBV5-6 combines with J gene TRBJ1-2, with 8 bases identical to TRBD1. The CDR3 is 12 residues long. CDR1 and CDR2 from the germline V gene are SGHDT and YYEEEE. V was clipped by 6 bases and J by 5 bases; unmatched bases: 3. CDR3: CASNRQGYGYTF. CDR3 DNA: TGTGCCAGCAATCGACAGGGGTATGGCTACACCTTC. The whole variable domain, remainder taken from reference TRBV5-6 and TRBJ1-2, is DAGVTQSPTHLIKTRGQQVTLRCSPKSGHDTVSWYQQALGQGPQFIFQYYEEEERQRGNFPDRFSGHQFPNYSSELNVNALLLGDSALYLCASNRQGYGYTFGSGTRLTVV.

The gene calls are TRBV19 and TRBJ2-1, with 10 bases lining up with TRBD1. V shed 7 bases, J shed 4 bases, and the junction held 7 bases outside the gene matches. This CDR3 is built from 15 residues. Per germline, CDR1 LNHDA and CDR2 SQIVND (reference sequence). The CDR3 DNA follows: TGTGCCAGTACTCCGGGACAGGGGTATTACAATGAGCAGTTCTTC. It codes for CASTPGQGYYNEQFF.

The chain employs TRBV11-2 and TRBJ1-4, with D perhaps matching TRBD1 (5 bases). Germline V gives CDR1 SGHAT, CDR2 FQNNGV. The CDR3 is 15 residues long. The V end was cut by 2 bases, the J end by 5 bases, with 12 bases between. As DNA, the CDR3 is TGTGCCAGCAGCTTATTAGGGACTGAGAATGAAAAACTGTTTTTT. Translating it yields CASSLLGTENEKLFF.

The rearrangement uses TRBV2 and TRBJ1-2; perhaps TRBD1 as D (5 bases). The CDR3 contains 12 residues. The germline V gene has CDR1 SNHLY and CDR2 FYNNEI. Deletions cut 2 bases from V and 7 bases from J, with 8 bases between. Here the CDR3 DNA reads TGTGCCAGCAGTGAACGGAGGGGTGGCTACACCTTC. Its protein product is CASSERRGGYTF.

The sample holds a few counts of this clone. The chain links TRBV6-1 to TRBJ2-3, with 8 positions matching TRBD2. Germline trimming cut 0 bases from V and 6 bases from J; bases unmatched to any gene: 8. CDR3 length: 16 residues. Germline CDR1 is MNHNS and CDR2 is SASEGT. The CDR3 nucleotides read TGTGCCAGCAGTGAAGCGCTGGGACCGGGGGGGGATACGCAGTATTTT. Protein sequence: CASSEALGPGGDTQYF.

This sequence joins TRBV6-1 and TRBJ2-1, with TRBD2 identical over 12 bases. The ends lost 3 bases at V and 5 bases at J; junction bases unmatched: 17. CDR3 size: 20 residues. Germline V gene sequence: CDR1 MNHNS, CDR2 SASEGT. CDR3 amino acids: CASSDRLAGGLRFGNNEQFF. CDR3 sequence (DNA): TGTGCCAGCAGTGACAGGCTAGCGGGGGGGCTCAGATTCGGGAACAATGAGCAGTTCTTC.

The V gene is TRBV19, the J gene TRBJ2-2, with 14 bases matching TRBD2. The J segment lost 2 bases and the V segment lost 5 bases, leaving 7 bases of the junction unmatched. Germline V gene lookup returns CDR1 LNHDA and CDR2 SQIVND (reference sequence). This CDR3 has 18 amino acids. The CDR3, as DNA: TGTGCCAGTAGTCTCGGACTAGCGGGGGGTGGAAACACCGGGGAGCTGTTTTTT. Amino acid sequence: CASSLGLAGGGNTGELFF.

The chain recombines TRBV9 with TRBJ2-7; possible D gene TRBD1, 5 bases. The germline V and J ends were trimmed by 2 bases and 2 bases, with 14 bases remaining between them. Germline values: CDR1 SGDLS, CDR2 YYNGEE. This CDR3 has 15 amino acids. The CDR3: CASSVSVGLAYEQYF. The CDR3 DNA reads as TGTGCCAGCAGCGTCTCGGTGGGGCTCGCCTACGAGCAGTACTTC.

V is TRBV7-3 and J is TRBJ1-1, with 8 positions matching TRBD1. The trim removed 5 bases at V and 6 bases at J, leaving 8 bases unmatched. Germline CDR1 is SGHTA and CDR2 is FQGTGA. The CDR3 extends over 14 amino acids. CDR3 protein: CASSRGQGSAEAFF. Written as DNA, the CDR3 is TGTGCCAGCAGCCGCGGACAGGGTAGCGCTGAAGCTTTCTTT. The variable domain in full, completed from reference TRBV7-3 and TRBJ1-1, reads GAGVSQTPSNKVTEKGKYVELRCDPISGHTALYWYRQSLGQGPEFLIYFQGTGAADDSGLPNDRFFAVRPEGSVSTLKIQRTERGDSAVYLCASSRGQGSAEAFFGQGTRLTVV.

On this clone: A read error may produce the germline difference seen at one junction end. The rearrangement links TRBV11-2 to TRBJ1-2; D is unclear. Germline CDR1 reads SGHAT; CDR2 reads FQNNGV. This CDR3 spans 12 amino acids. CDR3 region: CASSSLARGYTF. The CDR3, as DNA: TGTGCCAGCAGCTCTTTAGCGAGAGGCTACACCTTT.

The J gene is TRBJ2-3, the V gene TRBV11-3; 9 bases map to TRBD2. Looked up from germline, CDR1 is SGHNT and CDR2 is YENEEA. CDR3 length: 17 residues. V shed 5 bases and J 1 base; nucleotides not matched to a gene: 10. Here the CDR3 DNA reads TGTGCCAGCAGCATAAGCCTTAGCGGGGGAGGCACAGATACGCAGTATTTT. This codes for CASSISLSGGGTDTQYF. The full variable domain, in which reference TRBV11-3 and TRBJ2-3 provide the parts outside the CDR3, is EAGVVQSPRYKIIEKKQPVAFWCNPISGHNTLYWYLQNLGQGPELLIRYENEEAVDDSQLPKDRFSAERLKGVDSTLKIQPAELGDSAVYLCASSISLSGGGTDTQYFGPGTRLTVL.

This chain joins TRBV30 and TRBJ2-7; D remains ambiguous. The CDR3 is made up of 13 amino acids. Germline loops: CDR1 GTSNPN, CDR2 SVGIG (reference sequence). The V gene lost 3 bases and the J gene lost 3 bases, with 12 bases spanning the gap. DNA for the CDR3: TGTGCCTGGAGCGCTGACTCCCTCTACGAGCAGTACTTC. Translated: CAWSADSLYEQYF. The full variable domain, rest sourced from reference TRBV30 and TRBJ2-7, is SQTIHQWPATLVQPVGSPLSLECTVEGTSNPNLYWYRQAAGRGLQLLFYSVGIGQISSEVPQNLSASRPQDRQFILSSKKLLLSDSGFYLCAWSADSLYEQYFGPGTRLTVT.

The chain recombines TRBV11-2 with TRBJ2-3, with TRBD2 identical over 7 bases. Germline values: CDR1 SGHAT, CDR2 FQNNGV. This CDR3 is 13 amino acids long. Germline trimming cut 3 bases from V and 6 bases from J; bases unmatched to any gene: 3. The CDR3 DNA sequence: TGTGCCAGCAGCTTTAGGGGAGGGGATACGCAGTATTTT. It codes for CASSFRGGDTQYF.

In nucleotides, the CDR3 is TGTGCCAGCAGTGAAACTAGGAACACTGAAGCTTTCTTT. This gives the protein CASSETRNTEAFF. The J gene is TRBJ1-1, the V gene TRBV6-1; unclear D gene. CDR1 and CDR2 from the germline V gene are MNHNS and SASEGT. Trimming cost V 2 bases and J 1 base, with 5 bases left between them. CDR3 length equals 13 residues.

The chain joins TRBV4-1 to TRBJ1-6; 7 bases line up with TRBD1. Losses at the gene ends were 0 bases for V and 9 bases for J; bases not matched to a gene: 8. This CDR3 contains 16 residues. CDR1 and CDR2 from the germline V gene are MGHRA and YSYEKL. The CDR3 nucleotides are TGCGCCAGCAGCCAAGAGGGTCAGGGGGTCCGTTCACCCCTCCACTTT. Translating gives CASSQEGQGVRSPLHF.

The table lists this clone with a few counts. The chain links TRBV10-2 to TRBJ2-2, with 14 positions matching TRBD2. V trimming: 6 bases; J trimming: 3 bases; junction bases outside the gene matches: 6. The CDR3 has 17 amino acids. Germline V gene sequence: CDR1 WSHSY, CDR2 SAAADI. The CDR3 DNA reads TGCGCCAGCAGGAGGACTAGCGGGGGGACCTACACCGGGGAGCTGTTTTTT. Amino acids: CASRRTSGGTYTGELFF.

V gene TRBV19 combines with J gene TRBJ2-3; TRBD1 agrees at 7 bases. The CDR3 sequence is 14 residues long. CDR1 and CDR2 from the germline V gene are LNHDA and SQIVND (reference sequence). The trim removed 3 bases at V and 4 bases at J, leaving 4 bases unmatched. This CDR3 is CASSMRQGPDTQYF. CDR3 sequence (DNA): TGTGCCAGTAGTATGAGACAGGGACCAGATACGCAGTATTTT.